The rows below give T cell receptor beta chains drawn from one sample of a study of cytomegalovirus exposure and HLA in healthy donors. Sequencing was performed with immunoSEQ multiplex PCR; in TCRdb, only in-frame clones are kept and a portion is missing. The table shows approximately 170,000 clones, with over 70% occurring only once. Sample: PBMCs. The receptors here all came from a middle-aged woman in good health and CMV-seropositive. Both conserved end residues are part of each CDR3. D genes are given only for firm matches. Clone sizes are given selectively: once, few, many, or a class where the clone is expanded.

J gene: TRBJ2-5
V gene: TRBV19
D gene: TRBD2
clone size: -
CDR3 DNA: TGTGCCAGTGGACTAGCGGGGATAGAGACCCAGTACTTC
CDR3 protein: CASGLAGIETQYF

J gene: TRBJ1-4
V gene: TRBV6-6
D gene: -
clone size: -
CDR3 DNA: TGTGCCAGCAGTTACGAGGAGGGCTCTGAAAAACTGTTTTTT
CDR3 protein: CASSYEEGSEKLFF

J gene: TRBJ1-2
V gene: TRBV7-2
D gene: -
clone size: -
CDR3 DNA: TGTGCCAGCAGCCGGTCGCCCGACATAGACGTCGGCTACACCTTC
CDR3 protein: CASSRSPDIDVGYTF

J gene: TRBJ2-3
V gene: TRBV30
D gene: -
clone size: once
CDR3 DNA: TGTGCCTGGGGGGCGGATACGCAGTATTTT
CDR3 protein: CAWGADTQYF

J gene: TRBJ2-1
V gene: TRBV7-2
D gene: TRBD2
clone size: -
CDR3 DNA: TGTGCCAGCAGCCCCCCGGGACTAGCCCAAAATGAGCAGTTCTTC
CDR3 protein: CASSPPGLAQNEQFF

J gene: TRBJ2-1
V gene: TRBV2
D gene: -
clone size: -
CDR3 DNA: TGTGCCAGCAGTGAAGGGGGCCGCCGTACCTACAATGAGCAGTTCTTC
CDR3 protein: CASSEGGRRTYNEQFF

J gene: TRBJ2-3
V gene: TRBV5-6
D gene: -
clone size: few
CDR3 DNA: TGTGCCAGCAGCACTATTCAGGGTGTGTGGGGAGATACGCAGTATTTT
CDR3 protein: CASSTIQGVWGDTQYF

J gene: TRBJ2-3
V gene: TRBV7-3
D gene: TRBD2
clone size: -
CDR3 DNA: TGTGCCAGCAGCATTAGCGGGGGAGGCACAGATACGCAGTATTTT
CDR3 protein: CASSISGGGTDTQYF

J gene: TRBJ1-6
V gene: TRBV28
D gene: TRBD1
clone size: once
CDR3 DNA: TGTGCCAGCAGTCGTGGGACAGGGGCTTATAATTCACCCCTCCACTTT
CDR3 protein: CASSRGTGAYNSPLHF

J gene: TRBJ1-4
V gene: TRBV4-2
D gene: TRBD1
clone size: -
CDR3 DNA: TGTGCCAGCAGCTCAAAGGGGACAGGGGAAAATGAAAAACTGTTTTTT
CDR3 protein: CASSSKGTGENEKLFF

J gene: TRBJ2-6
V gene: TRBV28
D gene: -
clone size: -
CDR3 DNA: TGTGCCAGCTCTGTTGGCAGGGGCGATAGGGCCAACGTCCTGACTTTC
CDR3 protein: CASSVGRGDRANVLTF

J gene: TRBJ2-7
V gene: TRBV15
D gene: -
clone size: -
CDR3 DNA: TGTGCCACCGCCATCCCCCCTATATACGAGCAGTACTTC
CDR3 protein: CATAIPPIYEQYF

J gene: TRBJ1-2
V gene: TRBV11-1
D gene: -
clone size: -
CDR3 DNA: TGTGCCAGCAGCGAAGAGGCCCTTAACTATGGCTACACCTTC
CDR3 protein: CASSEEALNYGYTF

J gene: TRBJ2-1
V gene: TRBV29-1
D gene: TRBD1
clone size: -
CDR3 DNA: TGCAGCGTCGCGGGACAGGAGGCGTTCTTC
CDR3 protein: CSVAGQEAFF

J gene: TRBJ2-7
V gene: TRBV28
D gene: TRBD1
clone size: few
CDR3 DNA: TGTGCCAGCAGTAAAACAGGGGGGTCCTACGAGCAGTACTTC
CDR3 protein: CASSKTGGSYEQYF

J gene: TRBJ1-1
V gene: TRBV7-2
D gene: TRBD1
clone size: -
CDR3 DNA: TGTGCCAGCAGCTTGGGACAGGGGCCCTGGGCCAGATCTACTGAAGCTTTCTTT
CDR3 protein: CASSLGQGPWARSTEAFF

J gene: TRBJ1-2
V gene: TRBV7-9
D gene: -
clone size: -
CDR3 DNA: TGTGCCAGCAGCCTAGAAAATGTTTCGGGCTACACCTTC
CDR3 protein: CASSLENVSGYTF

J gene: TRBJ2-5
V gene: TRBV5-4
D gene: -
clone size: -
CDR3 DNA: TGTGCCAGCAGCTTGGATCGCAGGTTGGAGACCCAGTACTTC
CDR3 protein: CASSLDRRLETQYF

J gene: TRBJ1-2
V gene: TRBV5-1
D gene: TRBD1
clone size: once
CDR3 DNA: TGCGCCAGCAGCTCGGTGGGACAGACTAACTATGGCTACACCTTC
CDR3 protein: CASSSVGQTNYGYTF

J gene: TRBJ2-1
V gene: TRBV9
D gene: -
clone size: -
CDR3 DNA: TGTGCCAGAAATGGTGACTCAACCCCCTTTGGGAATGAGCAGTTCTTC
CDR3 protein: CARNGDSTPFGNEQFF

J gene: TRBJ2-7
V gene: TRBV30
D gene: -
clone size: once
CDR3 DNA: TGTGCCTGGAGTGCCACCCCTATGGCTCCATTGGCGGCGAACTACGAGCAGTACTTC
CDR3 protein: CAWSATPMAPLAANYEQYF

J gene: TRBJ1-1
V gene: TRBV5-6
D gene: -
clone size: -
CDR3 DNA: TGTGCCAGCAGCTCCTTAGGGGGACCCGAGATGAACACTGAAGCTTTCTTT
CDR3 protein: CASSSLGGPEMNTEAFF

J gene: TRBJ1-1
V gene: TRBV7-2
D gene: -
clone size: -
CDR3 DNA: TGTGCCAGCAGCTTAGATAGAACTGAAGCTTTCTTT
CDR3 protein: CASSLDRTEAFF

J gene: TRBJ1-2
V gene: TRBV19
D gene: TRBD1
clone size: -
CDR3 DNA: TGTGCCAGTACCCCTAACCCCGGGACAGGGTTGCAAATTGGCTACACCTTC
CDR3 protein: CASTPNPGTGLQIGYTF

J gene: TRBJ1-2
V gene: TRBV19
D gene: TRBD1
clone size: -
CDR3 DNA: TGTGCCAGTAGTATAGATCCTCTCGGGACAGCGAACAAAAATTCTGGTGGCTACACCTTC
CDR3 protein: CASSIDPLGTANKNSGGYTF